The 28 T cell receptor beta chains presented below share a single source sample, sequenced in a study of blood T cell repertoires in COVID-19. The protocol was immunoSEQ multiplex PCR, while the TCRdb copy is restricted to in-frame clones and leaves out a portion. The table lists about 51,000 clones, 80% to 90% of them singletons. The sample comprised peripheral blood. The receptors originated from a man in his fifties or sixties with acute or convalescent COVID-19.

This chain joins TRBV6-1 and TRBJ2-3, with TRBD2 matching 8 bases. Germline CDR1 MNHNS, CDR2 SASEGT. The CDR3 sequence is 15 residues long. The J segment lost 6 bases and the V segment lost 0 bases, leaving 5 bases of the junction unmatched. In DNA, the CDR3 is TGTGCCAGCAGTGAAGCGCGGGGGGCGTTCGATACGCAGTATTTT. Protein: CASSEARGAFDTQYF.

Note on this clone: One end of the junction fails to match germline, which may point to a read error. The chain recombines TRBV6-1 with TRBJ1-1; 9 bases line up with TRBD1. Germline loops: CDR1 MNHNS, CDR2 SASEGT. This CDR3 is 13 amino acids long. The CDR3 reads CASREGTGSEAFF. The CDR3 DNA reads TGTGCCAGCAGGGAAGGGACAGGGTCTGAAGCTTTCTTT.

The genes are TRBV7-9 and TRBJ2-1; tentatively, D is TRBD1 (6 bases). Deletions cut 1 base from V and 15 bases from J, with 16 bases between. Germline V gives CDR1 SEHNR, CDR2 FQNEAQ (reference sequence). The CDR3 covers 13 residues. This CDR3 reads CASSLVGDTVPFF. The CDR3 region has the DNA TGTGCCAGCAGCTTAGTGGGGGACACAGTCCCGTTCTTC.

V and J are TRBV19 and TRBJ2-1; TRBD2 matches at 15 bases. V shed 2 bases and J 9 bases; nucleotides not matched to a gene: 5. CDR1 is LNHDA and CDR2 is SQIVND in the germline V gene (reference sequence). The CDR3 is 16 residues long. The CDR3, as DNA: TGTGCCAGTAGTATATGGACTAGCGGGAGGGCTGCTGAGCAGTTCTTC. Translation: CASSIWTSGRAAEQFF.

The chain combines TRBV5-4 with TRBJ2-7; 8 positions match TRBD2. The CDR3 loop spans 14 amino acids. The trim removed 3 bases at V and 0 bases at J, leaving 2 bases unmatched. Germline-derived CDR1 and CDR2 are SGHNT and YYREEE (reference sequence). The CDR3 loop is CASSSSGYSYEQYF. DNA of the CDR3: TGTGCCAGCAGCTCTAGCGGGTACTCCTACGAGCAGTACTTC.

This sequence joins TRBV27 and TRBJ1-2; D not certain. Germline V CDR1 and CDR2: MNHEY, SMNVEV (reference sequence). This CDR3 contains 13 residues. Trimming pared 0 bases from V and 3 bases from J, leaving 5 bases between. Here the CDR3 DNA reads TGTGCCAGCAGTTTATCGTTCGACTATGGCTACACCTTC. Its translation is CASSLSFDYGYTF.

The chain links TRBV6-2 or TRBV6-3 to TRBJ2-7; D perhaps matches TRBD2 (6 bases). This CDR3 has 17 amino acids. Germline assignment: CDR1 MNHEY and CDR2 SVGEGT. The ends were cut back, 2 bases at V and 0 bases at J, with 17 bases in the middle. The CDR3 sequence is CASSYPGARIPSYEQYF. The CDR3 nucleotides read TGTGCCAGCAGTTACCCGGGAGCAAGGATCCCCTCCTACGAGCAGTACTTC.

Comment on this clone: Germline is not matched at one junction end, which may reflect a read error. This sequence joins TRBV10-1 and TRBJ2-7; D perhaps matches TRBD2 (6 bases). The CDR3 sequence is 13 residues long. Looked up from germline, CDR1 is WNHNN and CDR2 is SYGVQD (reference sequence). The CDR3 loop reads CASSESDWREGNF. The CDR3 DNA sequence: TGCGCCAGCAGTGAGTCGGACTGGCGGGAAGGGAACTTC.

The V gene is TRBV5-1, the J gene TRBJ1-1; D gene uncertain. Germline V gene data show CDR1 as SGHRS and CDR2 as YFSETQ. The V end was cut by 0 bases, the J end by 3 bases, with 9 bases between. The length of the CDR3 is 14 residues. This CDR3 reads CASSLDNKYTEAFF. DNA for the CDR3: TGCGCCAGCAGCTTGGACAACAAGTACACTGAAGCTTTCTTT. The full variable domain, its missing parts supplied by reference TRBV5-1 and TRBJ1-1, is KAGVTQTPRYLIKTRGQQVTLSCSPISGHRSVSWYQQTPGQGLQFLFEYFSETQRNKGNFPGRFSGRQFSNSRSEMNVSTLELGDSALYLCASSLDNKYTEAFFGQGTRLTVV.

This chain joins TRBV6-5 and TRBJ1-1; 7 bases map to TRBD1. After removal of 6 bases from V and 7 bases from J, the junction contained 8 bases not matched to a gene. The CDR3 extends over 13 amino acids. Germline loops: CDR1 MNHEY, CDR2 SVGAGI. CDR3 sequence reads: CASSSDRAIEAFF. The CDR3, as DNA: TGTGCCAGCAGCTCCGACAGGGCCATTGAAGCTTTCTTT.

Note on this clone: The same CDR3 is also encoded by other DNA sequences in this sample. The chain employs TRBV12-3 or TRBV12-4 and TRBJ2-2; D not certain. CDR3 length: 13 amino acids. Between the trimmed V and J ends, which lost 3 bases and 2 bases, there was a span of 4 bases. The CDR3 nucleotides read TGTGCCAGCAGTTTGGCAAACACCGGGGAGCTGTTTTTT. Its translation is CASSLANTGELFF.

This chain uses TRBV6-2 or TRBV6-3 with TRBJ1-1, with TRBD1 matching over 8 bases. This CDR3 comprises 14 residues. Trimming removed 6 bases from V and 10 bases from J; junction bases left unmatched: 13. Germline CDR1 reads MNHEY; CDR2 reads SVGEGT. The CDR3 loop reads CASSRHDTGTGAFF. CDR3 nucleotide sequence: TGTGCCAGCAGCCGCCACGACACAGGGACAGGAGCTTTCTTT.

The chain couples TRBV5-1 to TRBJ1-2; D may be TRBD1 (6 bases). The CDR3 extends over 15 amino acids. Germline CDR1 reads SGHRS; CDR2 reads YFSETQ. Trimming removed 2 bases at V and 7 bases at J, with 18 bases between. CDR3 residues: CASSFFQQGSSGYTF. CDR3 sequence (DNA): TGCGCCAGCAGCTTTTTCCAACAGGGTTCATCTGGCTACACCTTC.

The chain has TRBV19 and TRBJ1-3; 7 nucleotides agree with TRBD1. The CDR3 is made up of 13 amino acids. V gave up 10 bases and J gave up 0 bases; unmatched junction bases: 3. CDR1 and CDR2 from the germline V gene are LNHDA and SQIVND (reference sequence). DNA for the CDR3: TGTGCCACTAGACAGGGCTCTGGAAACACCATATATTTT. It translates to CATRQGSGNTIYF.

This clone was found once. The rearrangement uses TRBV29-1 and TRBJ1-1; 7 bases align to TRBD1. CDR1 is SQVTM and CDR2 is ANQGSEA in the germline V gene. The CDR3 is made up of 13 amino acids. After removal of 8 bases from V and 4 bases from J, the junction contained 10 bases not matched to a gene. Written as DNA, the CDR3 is TGCAGCAGCAATACAGGGGCGGCCACTGAAGCTTTCTTT. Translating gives CSSNTGAATEAFF.

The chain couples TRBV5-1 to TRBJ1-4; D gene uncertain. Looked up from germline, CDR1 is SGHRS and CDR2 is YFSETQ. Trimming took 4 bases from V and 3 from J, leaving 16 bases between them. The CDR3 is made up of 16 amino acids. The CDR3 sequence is CASSLQRPSANEKLFF. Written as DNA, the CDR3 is TGCGCCAGCAGCCTACAGAGACCTTCAGCTAATGAAAAACTGTTTTTT.

CDR3 bases: TGTGCCAGCAGTCCGACAGGGGTGGCCTACGAGCAGTACTTC. Translation gives CASSPTGVAYEQYF. The V and J genes are TRBV28 and TRBJ2-7; 8 bases are shared with TRBD1. With V trimmed by 5 bases and J by 2 bases, 5 bases remained unmatched. Germline loops: CDR1 MDHEN, CDR2 SYDVKM. This CDR3 has 14 residues.

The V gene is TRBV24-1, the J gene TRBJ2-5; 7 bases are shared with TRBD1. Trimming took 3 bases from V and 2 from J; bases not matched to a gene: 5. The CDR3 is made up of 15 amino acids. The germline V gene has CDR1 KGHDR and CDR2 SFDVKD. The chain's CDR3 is CATSDAGTAQETQYF. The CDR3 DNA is TGTGCCACCAGTGATGCCGGGACAGCTCAAGAGACCCAGTACTTC.

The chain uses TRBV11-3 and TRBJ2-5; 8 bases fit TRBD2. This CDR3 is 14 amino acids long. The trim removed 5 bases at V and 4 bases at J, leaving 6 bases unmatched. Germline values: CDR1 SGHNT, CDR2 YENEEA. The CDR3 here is CASSLPGLGETQYF. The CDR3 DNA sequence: TGTGCCAGCAGCCTACCGGGACTAGGAGAGACCCAGTACTTC.

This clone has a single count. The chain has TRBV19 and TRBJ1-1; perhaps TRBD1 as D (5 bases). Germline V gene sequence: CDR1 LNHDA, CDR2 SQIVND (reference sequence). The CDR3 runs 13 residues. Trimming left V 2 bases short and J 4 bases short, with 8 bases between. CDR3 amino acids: CASSIPGGTEAFF. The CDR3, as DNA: TGTGCCAGTAGTATACCCGGGGGCACTGAAGCTTTCTTT.

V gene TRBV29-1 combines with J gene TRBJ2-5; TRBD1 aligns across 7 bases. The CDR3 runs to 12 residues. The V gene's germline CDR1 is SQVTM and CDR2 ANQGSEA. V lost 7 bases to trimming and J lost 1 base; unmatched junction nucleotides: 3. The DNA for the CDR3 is TGCAGCGCCAACAGGGGCCAAGAGACCCAGTACTTC. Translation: CSANRGQETQYF.

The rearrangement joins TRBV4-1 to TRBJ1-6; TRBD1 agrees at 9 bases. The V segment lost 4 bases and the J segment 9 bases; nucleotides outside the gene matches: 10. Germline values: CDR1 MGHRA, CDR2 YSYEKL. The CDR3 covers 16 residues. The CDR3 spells CASSPWGQGSGSPLHF. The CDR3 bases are TGCGCCAGCAGCCCATGGGGACAGGGCTCTGGTTCACCCCTCCACTTT.

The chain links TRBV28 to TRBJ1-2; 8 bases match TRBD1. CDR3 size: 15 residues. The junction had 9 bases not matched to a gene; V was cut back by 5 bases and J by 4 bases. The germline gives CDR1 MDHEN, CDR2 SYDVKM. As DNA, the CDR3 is TGTGCCAGCAGTCAAGGACAGGGTTTCTCCTATGGCTACACCTTC. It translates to CASSQGQGFSYGYTF.

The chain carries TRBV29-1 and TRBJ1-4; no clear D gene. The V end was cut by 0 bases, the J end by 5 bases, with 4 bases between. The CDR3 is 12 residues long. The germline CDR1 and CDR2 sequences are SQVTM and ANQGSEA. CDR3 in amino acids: CSVEDINEKLFF. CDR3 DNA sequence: TGCAGCGTTGAAGACATCAATGAAAAACTGTTTTTT.

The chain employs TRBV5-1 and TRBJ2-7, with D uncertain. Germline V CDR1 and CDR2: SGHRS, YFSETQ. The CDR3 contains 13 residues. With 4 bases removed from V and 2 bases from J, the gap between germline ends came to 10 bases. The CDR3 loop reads CASSLGEPYEQYF. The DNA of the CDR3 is TGCGCCAGCAGCCTGGGCGAGCCCTACGAGCAGTACTTC.

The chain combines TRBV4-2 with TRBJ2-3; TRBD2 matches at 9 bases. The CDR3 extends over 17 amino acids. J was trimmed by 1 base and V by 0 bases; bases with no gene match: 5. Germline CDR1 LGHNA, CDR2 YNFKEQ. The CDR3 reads CASSQDTSGSRTDTQYF. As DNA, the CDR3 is TGTGCCAGCAGCCAAGATACTAGCGGGTCTCGCACAGATACGCAGTATTTT.

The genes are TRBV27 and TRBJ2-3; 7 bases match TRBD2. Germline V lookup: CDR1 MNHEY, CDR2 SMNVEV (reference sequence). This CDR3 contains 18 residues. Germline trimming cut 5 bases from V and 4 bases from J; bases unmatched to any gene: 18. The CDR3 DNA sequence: TGTGCCAGCAGTCACGGGAGGTTGGTGGGTTCGAGGGCAGATACGCAGTATTTT. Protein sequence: CASSHGRLVGSRADTQYF.

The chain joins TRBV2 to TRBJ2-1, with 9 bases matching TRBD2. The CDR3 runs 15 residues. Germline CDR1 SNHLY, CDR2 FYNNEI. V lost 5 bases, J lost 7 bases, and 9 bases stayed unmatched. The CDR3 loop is CASSQAGGPENEQFF. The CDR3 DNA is TGTGCCAGCAGTCAGGCGGGGGGGCCTGAGAATGAGCAGTTCTTC.